This passage covers 27 T cell receptor beta chains from one sample sequenced in a study of control samples from healthy donors and cancer patients. The repertoire was sequenced with immunoSEQ multiplex PCR; TCRdb's copy has only in-frame clones and lacks some. The table lists over 60,000 clones, 70% to 90% of them singletons. The sample comprised PBMCs. Receptors originate from a woman aged 60 to 75 with head and neck cancer.

The V gene is TRBV5-1, the J gene TRBJ1-2; D remains ambiguous. The CDR3 is 13 amino acids. Trimming pared 0 bases from V and 8 bases from J, leaving 11 bases between. Germline V CDR1 and CDR2: SGHRS, YFSETQ. CDR3: CASSLAGLSGYTF. For the CDR3, the DNA is TGCGCCAGCAGCTTGGCCGGACTGAGCGGCTACACCTTC.

V is TRBV5-3 and J is TRBJ2-5; D unclear. TRBV5-3 is classed as an ORF, of uncertain function. CDR3 size: 12 residues. The germline V and J ends were trimmed by 4 bases and 5 bases, with 9 bases remaining between them. Written as DNA, the CDR3 is TGTGCCAGAAGCCGGAAGAGGGAGACCCAGTACTTC. As protein: CARSRKRETQYF.

The rearrangement links TRBV28 to TRBJ2-1; a possible D gene is TRBD1 (6 bases). The V end lost 5 bases, the J end lost 4 bases, and 18 bases lay between the germline ends. Germline V lookup: CDR1 MDHEN, CDR2 SYDVKM. The CDR3 consists of 16 residues. CDR3 nucleotide sequence: TGTGCCAGCAGTCCATTACAGGGAAGTCCATACAATGAGCAGTTCTTC. Protein product: CASSPLQGSPYNEQFF. Full variable domain (outside the CDR3, taken from reference TRBV28 and TRBJ2-1): DVKVTQSSRYLVKRTGEKVFLECVQDMDHENMFWYRQDPGLGLRLIYFSYDVKMKEKGDIPEGYSVSREKKERFSLILESASTNQTSMYLCASSPLQGSPYNEQFFGPGTRLTVL.

This clone has at least ten counts. The V gene is TRBV4-2, the J gene TRBJ2-7; TRBD2 aligns across 11 bases. V trimming: 0 bases; J trimming: 6 bases; junction bases outside the gene matches: 7. The CDR3 has 16 amino acids. Per the germline V gene, CDR1 is LGHNA and CDR2 is YNFKEQ. The CDR3 reads CASSQDLAGGPVEQYF. The CDR3 DNA is TGTGCCAGCAGCCAAGATTTAGCGGGAGGGCCGGTCGAGCAGTACTTC.

This chain connects TRBV5-1 to TRBJ2-1; D remains ambiguous. V gave up 1 base and J gave up 2 bases, with 7 bases separating them. The CDR3 consists of 14 residues. CDR1 and CDR2 (germline): SGHRS, YFSETQ. This CDR3 reads CASSLQSTYNEQFF. In nucleotides, the CDR3 is TGCGCCAGCAGCTTGCAATCTACCTACAATGAGCAGTTCTTC.

The rearrangement joins TRBV5-1 to TRBJ1-2; tentative D call: TRBD1 (5 bases). The germline V gene encodes CDR1 SGHRS and CDR2 YFSETQ. The CDR3 loop spans 13 amino acids. Trimming removed 5 bases from V and 2 bases from J, with 10 bases in between. The CDR3 DNA is TGCGCCAGCAGTTACGACAGAAACTATGGCTACACCTTC. Protein product: CASSYDRNYGYTF.

J is TRBJ1-1 and V is TRBV21-1. TRBV21-1 represents a pseudogene. This CDR3 is 16 amino acids long. The CDR3 coding sequence is TGTGCCAGCAGCAAAGCGCCTCTGAGGGAGAACACTGAAGCTTTCTTT. Protein sequence: CASSKAPLRENTEAFF.

The chain joins TRBV20-1 to TRBJ2-7, with 8 bases aligning to TRBD2. The germline CDR1 and CDR2 sequences are DFQATT and SNEGSKA (reference sequence). V lost 3 bases to trimming and J lost 4 bases; unmatched junction nucleotides: 11. There are 15 residues in the CDR3. CDR3 in DNA: TGCAGTGCTAGTTTTTATTCCGGGAGGGTGTACGAGCAGTACTTC. It codes for CSASFYSGRVYEQYF.

The chain combines TRBV9 with TRBJ1-2; TRBD1 aligns across 8 bases. Unmatched junction bases numbered 10, after V lost 0 bases and J lost 6 bases. The germline gives CDR1 SGDLS, CDR2 YYNGEE. The CDR3 runs to 16 residues. The CDR3 DNA sequence: TGTGCCAGCAGCGTAGGGGGACAGGCCTCGGCTAATGGCTACACCTTC. Translating it yields CASSVGGQASANGYTF. Combining the CDR3 with reference TRBV9 and TRBJ1-2 gives the whole variable domain DSGVTQTPKHLITATGQRVTLRCSPRSGDLSVYWYQQSLDQGLQFLIQYYNGEERAKGNILERFSAQQFPDLHSELNLSSLELGDSALYFCASSVGGQASANGYTFGSGTRLTVV.

This clone was seen more than once but under ten times. The CDR3 nucleotides are TGCAGCGTTGAACGCCTAGGGGAACAAGGGACGCAGTATTTT. Residues: CSVERLGEQGTQYF. This chain joins TRBV29-1 and TRBJ2-3, with D possibly being TRBD1 (5 bases). The germline V and J ends were trimmed by 2 bases and 9 bases, with 18 bases remaining between them. Per germline, CDR1 SQVTM and CDR2 ANQGSEA. The CDR3 is made up of 14 amino acids.

The chain has TRBV19 and TRBJ2-2; TRBD1 or TRBD2 may be the D gene (5 bases each). The CDR3 loop spans 15 amino acids. V was cut by 7 bases and J by 5 bases, with 17 bases left in between. Germline loops: CDR1 LNHDA, CDR2 SQIVND (reference sequence). The chain's CDR3 is CASIYWDVGTGELFF. The CDR3 DNA reads as TGTGCCAGTATTTATTGGGACGTAGGTACCGGGGAGCTGTTTTTT.

The chain carries TRBV6-5 and TRBJ1-1; D is uncertain. This CDR3 comprises 15 residues. V was shortened by 6 bases and J by 1 base, with 15 bases between the two germline ends. CDR1 is MNHEY and CDR2 is SVGAGI in the germline V gene. The CDR3 loop is CASRPSWTANTEAFF. Here the CDR3 DNA reads TGTGCCAGCAGACCCTCCTGGACGGCGAACACTGAAGCTTTCTTT.

The chain is built from TRBV2 and TRBJ2-5, with TRBD1 identical over 9 bases. CDR1 is SNHLY and CDR2 is FYNNEI in the germline V gene. The trim removed 6 bases at V and 6 bases at J, leaving 8 bases unmatched. This CDR3 is built from 14 residues. The CDR3 sequence is CASSWDRVIQTQYF. In DNA, the CDR3 is TGTGCCAGCAGCTGGGACAGGGTTATACAGACCCAGTACTTC.

The V and J genes are TRBV4-3 and TRBJ2-7; no clear D. Trimming stripped 0 bases from V and 7 bases from J, with 10 bases between. The CDR3 is 13 amino acids. Germline-derived CDR1 and CDR2 are LGHNA and YSLEER. This CDR3 is CASSQEVQREQYF. For the CDR3, the DNA is TGCGCCAGCAGCCAAGAAGTCCAGAGAGAGCAGTACTTC.

Only a few counts were recorded for this clone. The rearrangement joins TRBV2 to TRBJ1-1; tentative D call: TRBD1 (5 bases). Germline lookup yields CDR1 SNHLY and CDR2 FYNNEI. The CDR3 consists of 13 residues. Trimming removed 6 bases at V and 4 bases at J, with 12 bases between. This CDR3 is CASRVKGITEAFF. DNA for the CDR3: TGTGCCAGCAGGGTCAAGGGGATCACTGAAGCTTTCTTT.

The CDR3 sequence is CASSGLQETQYF. As DNA, the CDR3 is TGTGCCAGCAGTGGACTCCAAGAGACCCAGTACTTC. The chain is built from TRBV2 and TRBJ2-5; D uncertain. Germline V gene lookup returns CDR1 SNHLY and CDR2 FYNNEI. Trimming pared 4 bases from V and 1 base from J, leaving 4 bases between. The CDR3 totals 12 residues. Looking up the rest from reference TRBV2 and TRBJ2-5 gives the full variable domain: EPEVTQTPSHQVTQMGQEVILRCVPISNHLYFYWYRQILGQKVEFLVSFYNNEISEKSEIFDDQFSVERPDGSNFTLKIRSTKLEDSAMYFCASSGLQETQYFGPGTRLLVL.

The V and J genes are TRBV28 and TRBJ2-5, with 9 bases matching TRBD2. Trimming took 8 bases from V and 5 from J; bases not matched to a gene: 9. There are 14 residues in the CDR3. CDR1 MDHEN and CDR2 SYDVKM come from the germline V gene. The CDR3 sequence is CASVVSGSKETQYF. In nucleotides, the CDR3 is TGTGCCAGCGTCGTTAGCGGGAGTAAGGAGACCCAGTACTTC.

Written as DNA, the CDR3 is TGTGCCAGCAGCCCTCGGACTGGAGCCTACGAGCAGTACTTC. It encodes CASSPRTGAYEQYF. The chain recombines TRBV9 with TRBJ2-7, with D tentatively TRBD2 (5 bases). Germline CDR1 SGDLS, CDR2 YYNGEE. With 4 bases removed from V and 2 bases from J, the gap between germline ends came to 13 bases. The CDR3 runs to 14 residues.

The rearrangement links TRBV11-2 to TRBJ1-3; D might be TRBD1 (6 bases). CDR3 length equals 14 residues. CDR1 is SGHAT and CDR2 is FQNNGV in the germline V gene. The germline V and J ends were trimmed by 5 bases and 10 bases, with 18 bases remaining between them. The CDR3 nucleotides read TGTGCCAGCAGCGCAACAGGGAGGCTAGGGACCATATATTTT. It codes for CASSATGRLGTIYF. Full variable domain (outside the CDR3, taken from reference TRBV11-2 and TRBJ1-3): EAGVAQSPRYKIIEKRQSVAFWCNPISGHATLYWYQQILGQGPKLLIQFQNNGVVDDSQLPKDRFSAERLKGVDSTLKIQPAKLEDSAVYLCASSATGRLGTIYFGEGSWLTVV.

The chain carries TRBV19 and TRBJ2-5; 7 nucleotides line up with TRBD1. V shed 7 bases, J shed 2 bases, and the junction held 10 bases outside the gene matches. From germline, CDR1 is LNHDA and CDR2 SQIVND (reference sequence). The CDR3 is 15 residues long. The CDR3 here is CASTRQGLLQETQYF. In nucleotides, the CDR3 is TGTGCCAGTACGCGACAGGGTTTATTGCAAGAGACCCAGTACTTC.

The genes are TRBV30 and TRBJ1-3, with D possibly TRBD1 on 5 matching bases. Germline CDR1 GTSNPN, CDR2 SVGIG (reference sequence). The CDR3 is made up of 14 amino acids. Trimming left V 5 bases short and J 0 bases short, with 11 bases between. CDR3: CAWDAGSSGNTIYF. The CDR3 DNA reads as TGTGCCTGGGACGCAGGGTCCTCTGGAAACACCATATATTTT.

This sequence joins TRBV12-5 and TRBJ2-1; no reliable D call. This CDR3 contains 14 residues. Trimming stripped 2 bases from V and 6 bases from J, with 11 bases between. The germline V gene encodes CDR1 LGHNT and CDR2 FRNRAP. CDR3 residues: CASGLFRVFNEQFF. The CDR3 nucleotides read TGTGCTAGTGGTTTGTTCCGGGTGTTCAATGAGCAGTTCTTC.

V gene TRBV9 combines with J gene TRBJ1-5, with D possibly being TRBD1 (6 bases). Trimming took 0 bases from V and 6 from J, leaving 10 bases between them. This CDR3 has 14 amino acids. The V gene's germline CDR1 is SGDLS and CDR2 YYNGEE. Here the CDR3 DNA reads TGTGCCAGCAGCGTAGGGGCAGGGGCTCAGCCCCAGCATTTT. This encodes CASSVGAGAQPQHF.

V is TRBV30 and J is TRBJ1-4; 7 bases line up with TRBD1. The CDR3 is made up of 13 amino acids. The V and J ends lost 4 bases and 10 bases, in that order; junction bases with no gene match: 9. Germline assignment: CDR1 GTSNPN and CDR2 SVGIG (reference sequence). The CDR3: CAWTGQSKGKLFF. The CDR3 DNA sequence: TGTGCCTGGACGGGACAGTCCAAGGGAAAACTGTTTTTT. The full variable domain, with the rest looked up from reference TRBV30 and TRBJ1-4, is SQTIHQWPATLVQPVGSPLSLECTVEGTSNPNLYWYRQAAGRGLQLLFYSVGIGQISSEVPQNLSASRPQDRQFILSSKKLLLSDSGFYLCAWTGQSKGKLFFGSGTQLSVL.

J is TRBJ2-3 and V is TRBV5-6; D possibly corresponds to TRBD2 (6 bases). V gave up 0 bases and J gave up 4 bases, with 15 bases separating them. The CDR3 runs to 16 residues. Germline V gives CDR1 SGHDT, CDR2 YYEEEE. The CDR3 DNA sequence: TGTGCCAGCAGCTTGGGAACGGGAGTTTCTTCAGATACGCAGTATTTT. Translation: CASSLGTGVSSDTQYF.

CDR3 nucleotide sequence: TGTGCCAGCAGCTCCGGGACTAGCGGGAAGGGAGATACGCAGTATTTT. It is translated as CASSSGTSGKGDTQYF. This sequence joins TRBV5-4 and TRBJ2-3; 13 bases line up with TRBD2. The CDR3 is made up of 16 amino acids. V gave up 3 bases and J gave up 5 bases; unmatched junction bases: 6. The germline V gene encodes CDR1 SGHNT and CDR2 YYREEE (reference sequence).

This CDR3 reads CAWRQAETQYF. In nucleotides, the CDR3 is TGTGCCTGGAGACAGGCAGAGACCCAGTACTTC. The chain uses TRBV30 and TRBJ2-5; perhaps TRBD1 as D (5 bases). The germline V gene has CDR1 GTSNPN and CDR2 SVGIG (reference sequence). This CDR3 has 11 amino acids. V lost 3 bases and J 4 bases, leaving 6 bases between the germline ends.